The 32 T cell receptor beta chains below all came from one sample that was sequenced in a study of response to subunit inactivated influenza vaccine. TCRdb used MiXCR to reprocess the RT-PCR reads, holding one entry per CDR3 protein. The table has 500,000 to 550,000 distinct CDR3 sequences, 7.6% seen once. This specimen was PBMCs from blood, taken around 25 months after vaccination. These receptors originate from a man aged 50-75 years who received an inactivated influenza vaccine.

The chain is built from TRBV6-2 or TRBV6-3 and TRBJ1-5; tentative D call: TRBD1 (6 bases). The V end was cut by 7 bases, the J end by 6 bases, with 13 bases between. The CDR3 sequence is 13 residues long. Germline-derived CDR1 and CDR2 are MNHEY and SVGEGT. The CDR3 here is CASNDVGAQPQHF. The CDR3 coding sequence is TGTGCCAGCAACGACGTGGGGGCTCAGCCCCAGCATTTT.

This chain joins TRBV4-2 and TRBJ2-3; 14 bases are a match to TRBD2. The CDR3 is 20 amino acids. The V gene's germline CDR1 is LGHNA and CDR2 YNFKEQ. V shed 0 bases and J 0 bases; nucleotides not matched to a gene: 8. In nucleotides, the CDR3 is TGTGCCAGCAGCCAAGAATCAGGACTAGCGGGGGGCCTTAGCACAGATACGCAGTATTTT. Its protein is CASSQESGLAGGLSTDTQYF.

This chain uses TRBV12-3 or TRBV12-4 with TRBJ1-1; no clear D gene. The CDR3 is made up of 14 amino acids. Trimming pared 2 bases from V and 0 bases from J, leaving 7 bases between. This CDR3 reads CASSLSLLNTEAFF. CDR3 in DNA: TGTGCCAGCAGTTTATCCTTATTGAACACTGAAGCTTTCTTT.

The table lists this clonotype with many counts. CDR3: CASSPGGGRTDTQYF. In DNA form, the CDR3 reads TGCGCCAGCAGTCCCGGAGGGGGACGCACAGATACGCAGTATTTT. The rearrangement joins TRBV4-1 to TRBJ2-3; either TRBD1 or TRBD2 may fit D (6 bases each). Per germline, CDR1 MGHRA and CDR2 YSYEKL. The CDR3 covers 15 residues. V lost 6 bases and J 1 base, leaving 14 bases between the germline ends.

Ten or more counts support this clonotype. This chain links TRBV20-1 with TRBJ1-5, with D hard to call. V gave up 6 bases and J gave up 3 bases, with 12 bases separating them. The CDR3 has 13 residues. Germline CDR1 DFQATT, CDR2 SNEGSKA (reference sequence). CDR3 residues: CSANDMNNQPQHF. CDR3 sequence (DNA): TGCAGTGCAAACGACATGAACAATCAGCCCCAGCATTTT.

The chain links TRBV7-8 to TRBJ2-7; a possible D gene is TRBD2 (5 bases). Looked up from germline, CDR1 is SGHVS and CDR2 is FQNEAQ. The CDR3 extends over 14 amino acids. The germline V and J ends were trimmed by 6 bases and 4 bases, with 16 bases remaining between them. CDR3 amino acids: CASRGAKPLYEQYF. The DNA of the CDR3 is TGTGCCAGCAGGGGAGCCAAGCCCCTGTACGAGCAGTACTTC. Filled out from reference TRBV7-8 and TRBJ2-7, the complete variable domain reads GAGVSQSPRYKVAKRGQDVALRCDPISGHVSLFWYQQALGQGPEFLTYFQNEAQLDKSGLPSDRFFAERPEGSVSTLKIQRTQQEDSAVYLCASRGAKPLYEQYFGPGTRLTVT.

This clonotype was counted only a few times. V is TRBV20-1 and J is TRBJ2-1; D is ambiguous. The CDR3 spans 15 residues. Trimming removed 6 bases from V and 7 bases from J, with 22 bases in between. Germline CDR1 DFQATT, CDR2 SNEGSKA (reference sequence). The CDR3 nucleotides read TGCAGTGCCCCCGTCGATGTGTGGGTAGGGAATGAGCAGTTCTTC. Translated, it gives CSAPVDVWVGNEQFF.

The chain joins TRBV28 to TRBJ2-5; possibly TRBD1 or TRBD2 for D (7 bases each). Germline V gene data show CDR1 as MDHEN and CDR2 as SYDVKM. This CDR3 is 16 amino acids long. The V end was cut by 3 bases, the J end by 2 bases, with 16 bases between. The CDR3 protein is CASSFRGQGGQETQYF. In DNA, the CDR3 is TGTGCCAGCAGTTTCCGGGGTCAGGGGGGGCAAGAGACCCAGTACTTC.

The chain recombines TRBV24-1 with TRBJ2-1; TRBD1 matches at 9 bases. From germline, CDR1 is KGHDR and CDR2 SFDVKD. The CDR3 totals 16 residues. V lost 1 base and J lost 8; bases outside the gene matches: 8. CDR3: CATSDFNRGRPYEQFF. The CDR3 DNA sequence: TGTGCCACCAGTGATTTTAACAGGGGGCGCCCATATGAGCAGTTCTTC.

The J gene is TRBJ2-7, the V gene TRBV3-1; D may be TRBD2 (5 bases). The V end was cut by 5 bases, the J end by 2 bases, with 16 bases between. The CDR3 is 15 amino acids. Germline V gene data show CDR1 as LGHDT and CDR2 as YNNKEL (reference sequence). The CDR3 loop is CASSKEAPLTYEQYF. CDR3 nucleotide sequence: TGTGCCAGCAGCAAGGAGGCGCCTTTGACCTACGAGCAGTACTTC.

This clonotype showed up many times. J is TRBJ2-1 and V is TRBV12-3 or TRBV12-4, with TRBD2 matching over 11 bases. This CDR3 region has 14 residues. J gave up 7 bases and V 3 bases, and 2 bases lay outside the gene matches. The CDR3 spells CASSFLAGGNEQFF. The CDR3 DNA reads TGTGCCAGCAGTTTTCTAGCGGGAGGAAATGAGCAGTTCTTC.

In its sample, this clonotype was seen many times. The J gene is TRBJ2-5, the V gene TRBV29-1, with D unresolved. The CDR3 consists of 12 residues. Germline assignment: CDR1 SQVTM and CDR2 ANQGSEA. V lost 5 bases and J lost 5, with 12 bases in between. The DNA for the CDR3 is TGCAGCGTTCCATTCCAATGGGAGACCCAGTACTTC. Residues: CSVPFQWETQYF.

This clonotype was detected many times. The chain uses TRBV6-6 and TRBJ2-5; TRBD1 agrees at 7 bases. The trim removed 4 bases at V and 5 bases at J, leaving 4 bases unmatched. In germline, CDR1 is MNHNY, CDR2 SVGAGI (reference sequence). The CDR3 is made up of 13 amino acids. The CDR3 DNA follows: TGTGCCAGCAGTTCAGGGGGAAGGGAGACCCAGTACTTC. The encoded protein is CASSSGGRETQYF.

The chain joins TRBV3-1 to TRBJ2-2, with D unclear. Trimming left V 0 bases short and J 0 bases short, with 5 bases between. Looked up from germline, CDR1 is LGHDT and CDR2 is YNNKEL (reference sequence). The CDR3 loop spans 15 amino acids. CDR3 nucleotides: TGTGCCAGCAGCCAAGAGCATACGAACACCGGGGAGCTGTTTTTT. The encoded protein is CASSQEHTNTGELFF.

The gene calls are TRBV11-2 and TRBJ1-1; a weak D match, TRBD1 (5 bases). CDR1 SGHAT and CDR2 FQNNGV come from the germline V gene. Trimming took 4 bases from V and 5 from J, leaving 11 bases between them. The CDR3 has 13 residues. The DNA of the CDR3 is TGTGCCAGCAGCTGGGGGGTAGATACTGAAGCTTTCTTT. Its protein product is CASSWGVDTEAFF.

This clonotype was detected ten times or more. The J gene is TRBJ2-7, the V gene TRBV20-1, with a weak D call TRBD2 (6 bases). V lost 3 bases and J 2 bases, leaving 11 bases between the germline ends. Germline CDR1 and CDR2: DFQATT and SNEGSKA (reference sequence). The CDR3 totals 13 residues. This chain's CDR3 is CSASEEGTYEQYF. For the CDR3, the DNA is TGCAGTGCTAGCGAGGAGGGGACCTACGAGCAGTACTTC.

About this clonotype: Since a much larger clone is just one base distant, this may be a read error. V usage is TRBV6-5 and J usage is TRBJ1-4; D is uncertain. V was trimmed by 2 bases and J by 1 base, leaving 2 bases between them. This CDR3 comprises 13 residues. CDR1 and CDR2 (germline): MNHEY, SVGAGI. CDR3 region: CASSYRTNEKLFF. CDR3 coding DNA: TGTGCCAGCAGTTACAGAACTAATGAAAAACTGTTTTTT.

This clonotype was seen ten or more times. The CDR3 reads CASTGSETQYF. Here the CDR3 DNA reads TGTGCCAGCACTGGGTCAGAGACCCAGTACTTC. The chain has TRBV6-5 and TRBJ2-5; D call uncertain. The germline gives CDR1 MNHEY, CDR2 SVGAGI. The CDR3 consists of 11 residues. V dropped 7 bases and J dropped 4 bases, with 7 bases sitting between them.

The V call is TRBV5-1, the J call TRBJ1-2; D is perhaps TRBD1 (5 bases). The germline V gene encodes CDR1 SGHRS and CDR2 YFSETQ. V lost 0 bases to trimming and J lost 7 bases, with 16 bases between them. The CDR3 has 15 residues. CDR3 DNA: TGCGCCAGCAGCTTGGATGGGCAGGGTGGTCTTGGCTACACCTTC. Translating gives CASSLDGQGGLGYTF.

This clonotype was seen many times. The chain is built from TRBV28 and TRBJ2-3; TRBD2 aligns across 7 bases. The CDR3 contains 14 residues. With V trimmed by 2 bases and J by 5 bases, 4 bases remained unmatched. The germline gives CDR1 MDHEN, CDR2 SYDVKM. The CDR3 nucleotides read TGTGCCAGCAGTTTAGCGGGAGCAGGAGATACGCAGTATTTT. Translating it yields CASSLAGAGDTQYF.

This clonotype appeared a few times. The genes are TRBV4-3 and TRBJ1-4; D is ambiguous. The CDR3 spans 16 residues. With 1 base removed from V and 0 bases from J, the gap between germline ends came to 9 bases. CDR1 is LGHNA and CDR2 is YSLEER in the germline V gene. CDR3 protein: CASSQGHSATNEKLFF. The CDR3 region has the DNA TGCGCCAGCAGCCAAGGACACTCCGCAACTAATGAAAAACTGTTTTTT.

The chain has TRBV10-3 and TRBJ2-3; D is unclear. Between the trimmed V and J ends, which lost 11 bases and 4 bases, there was a span of 16 bases. CDR3 length: 13 residues. The germline gives CDR1 ENHRY, CDR2 SYGVKD. The CDR3 loop reads CASRPHMPDTQYF. The CDR3 DNA sequence: TGTGCCTCCAGGCCCCATATGCCAGATACGCAGTATTTT.

The chain recombines TRBV20-1 with TRBJ1-3; D is unclear. Trimming took off 0 bases at V and 3 bases at J, with 15 bases between the two ends. CDR1 DFQATT and CDR2 SNEGSKA come from the germline V gene (reference sequence). This CDR3 comprises 16 residues. CDR3 loop: CSARDSTFGNGNTIYF. The DNA for the CDR3 is TGCAGTGCTAGAGATAGTACATTCGGGAATGGAAACACCATATATTTT.

The chain is built from TRBV11-2 and TRBJ2-5, with a weak D call TRBD1 (5 bases). CDR1 is SGHAT and CDR2 is FQNNGV in the germline V gene. This CDR3 region has 14 residues. Trimming took off 5 bases at V and 2 bases at J, with 12 bases between the two ends. The CDR3 reads CASSLLGVQETQYF. DNA of the CDR3: TGTGCCAGCAGCCTGCTAGGGGTTCAAGAGACCCAGTACTTC.

This clonotype was found many times. This chain joins TRBV7-9 and TRBJ1-4, with D uncertain. Trimming left V 5 bases short and J 4 bases short, with 11 bases between. The CDR3 has 14 amino acids. Germline-derived CDR1 and CDR2 are SEHNR and FQNEAQ (reference sequence). CDR3 amino acids: CASSLDGGNEKLFF. For the CDR3, the DNA is TGTGCCAGCAGCCTCGACGGAGGTAATGAAAAACTGTTTTTT.

For the CDR3, the DNA is TGTGCCAGCAGCTCAACCGGGACCCAAGAGACCCAGTACTTC. It encodes CASSSTGTQETQYF. The chain recombines TRBV5-5 with TRBJ2-5, with D perhaps given as TRBD1 or TRBD2 (5 bases each). CDR1 is SGHKS, CDR2 YYEKEE, per germline (reference sequence). This CDR3 comprises 14 residues. V was pared by 3 bases and J by 1 base, with 10 bases between.

At least ten counts were recorded for this clonotype. V gene TRBV7-9 combines with J gene TRBJ2-2; 7 bases line up with TRBD2. The germline V gene has CDR1 SEHNR and CDR2 FQNEAQ (reference sequence). The CDR3 loop spans 15 amino acids. The J segment lost 4 bases and the V segment lost 5 bases, leaving 7 bases of the junction unmatched. The CDR3 protein is CASSLTASGTGELFF. CDR3 bases: TGTGCCAGCAGCCTGACCGCTAGCGGCACCGGGGAGCTGTTTTTT.

This chain joins TRBV20-1 and TRBJ2-1; D is unresolved. The CDR3 is made up of 15 amino acids. The germline CDR1 and CDR2 sequences are DFQATT and SNEGSKA (reference sequence). Deletions cut 3 bases from V and 4 bases from J, with 16 bases between. For the CDR3, the DNA is TGCAGTGCTAGGGGTTTTGTGGAGAGATACAATGAGCAGTTCTTC. The encoded protein is CSARGFVERYNEQFF.

The chain employs TRBV5-1 and TRBJ1-5; a weak D match, TRBD1 (5 bases). The germline V and J ends were trimmed by 5 bases and 4 bases, with 10 bases remaining between them. Looked up from germline, CDR1 is SGHRS and CDR2 is YFSETQ. This CDR3 is 13 amino acids long. The CDR3 region has the DNA TGCGCCAGCAGACAGGACGGGAATCAGCCCCAGCATTTT. This sequence encodes CASRQDGNQPQHF. Combining the CDR3 with reference TRBV5-1 and TRBJ1-5 gives the whole variable domain KAGVTQTPRYLIKTRGQQVTLSCSPISGHRSVSWYQQTPGQGLQFLFEYFSETQRNKGNFPGRFSGRQFSNSRSEMNVSTLELGDSALYLCASRQDGNQPQHFGDGTRLSIL.

The chain is built from TRBV6-5 and TRBJ1-2, with D possibly being TRBD1 (6 bases). This CDR3 spans 12 amino acids. The germline V and J ends were trimmed by 7 bases and 5 bases, with 11 bases remaining between them. Per germline, CDR1 MNHEY and CDR2 SVGAGI. The CDR3 DNA sequence: TGTGCCAGCACGACAGGCCAATATGGCTACACCTTC. Amino acid sequence: CASTTGQYGYTF.

This clonotype was seen ten or more times. CDR3 region: CASSRAAGTGSPLHF. The CDR3, as DNA: TGTGCCAGCTCACGGGCTGCAGGGACGGGCTCACCCCTCCACTTT. The rearrangement links TRBV7-9 to TRBJ1-6, with D perhaps matching TRBD1 (5 bases). The CDR3 covers 15 residues. Trimming shortened V by 8 bases and J by 10 bases, and 21 bases separated the two germline ends. The germline V gene encodes CDR1 SEHNR and CDR2 FQNEAQ (reference sequence).

This clonotype was recorded a few times. The chain carries TRBV27 and TRBJ2-7; D may be TRBD1 (6 bases). Germline V gene lookup returns CDR1 MNHEY and CDR2 SMNVEV (reference sequence). The CDR3 runs 14 residues. Deletions cut 4 bases from V and 2 bases from J, with 12 bases between. CDR3 region: CASSYTGPPYEQYF. CDR3 in DNA: TGTGCCAGCAGTTACACAGGGCCGCCCTACGAGCAGTACTTC.